These 27 T cell receptor beta chains originate from one sample sequenced in a study of regulatory T cells in long-lasting Graves disease. Both iRepertoire HTBI primers and Arm-PCR of CDR3 regions were used to build the TCR beta libraries. Using its own MiXCR run on the multiplex PCR reads, TCRdb lists one record per CDR3 protein. The data show fewer than 500,000 distinct CDR3 sequences, roughly 17% seen once. Regarding time point: newly diagnosed GD, antithyroid drugs for less than 3 months. Scientists built the TCR library using RNA that was extracted from PBMCs. These sequences were also reported in another study, on T cells in Graves' hyperthyroidism and ophthalmopathy.

This material consisted of peripheral blood mononuclear cells (PBMCs), taken at new diagnosis, from a patient treated with antithyroid drugs. The receptors originated from a man aged 40-50 years with Graves disease.

This clonotype was recorded a few times. The chain combines TRBV11-2 with TRBJ2-7; D unresolved. CDR3 length: 16 amino acids. Germline V gene sequence: CDR1 SGHAT, CDR2 FQNNGV. Trimming cost V 1 base and J 6 bases, with 19 bases left between them. Here the CDR3 reads CASSLVLGRVSAEQYF. Written as DNA, the CDR3 is TGTGCCAGCAGCTTAGTTCTTGGTAGGGTAAGTGCCGAGCAGTACTTC.

This clonotype was recorded at least ten times. The chain recombines TRBV12-3 or TRBV12-4 with TRBJ2-1, with TRBD2 matching over 10 bases. The CDR3 has 19 amino acids. After removal of 3 bases from V and 0 bases from J, the junction contained 11 bases not matched to a gene. The CDR3 sequence is CASSFYGLAVASSYNEQFF. CDR3 DNA sequence: TGTGCCAGCAGTTTCTACGGACTAGCGGTCGCAAGCTCCTACAATGAGCAGTTCTTC.

The chain carries TRBV6-1 and TRBJ2-7; 16 bases map to TRBD2. Germline V gene lookup returns CDR1 MNHNS and CDR2 SASEGT. CDR3 length: 17 residues. V lost 7 bases to trimming and J lost 6 bases; unmatched junction nucleotides: 12. DNA of the CDR3: TGTGCCAGCACTCCAGGGACTAGCGGGAGGGACGAGGGCGAGCAGTACTTC. The encoded protein is CASTPGTSGRDEGEQYF.

This clonotype was seen repeatedly, ten times or more. The chain is built from TRBV10-3 and TRBJ2-1, with 10 nucleotides matching TRBD1. This CDR3 spans 15 amino acids. After removal of 8 bases from V and 5 bases from J, the junction contained 9 bases not matched to a gene. Germline CDR1 is ENHRY and CDR2 is SYGVKD. The CDR3 region is CAIDRGQGGNNEQFF. The CDR3 coding sequence is TGTGCCATCGACAGGGGGCAGGGGGGGAACAATGAGCAGTTCTTC.

This clonotype has a count of ten or more. The chain joins TRBV28 to TRBJ2-7; 9 bases match TRBD1. Unmatched junction bases numbered 8, after V lost 3 bases and J lost 5 bases. Germline CDR1 reads MDHEN; CDR2 reads SYDVKM. The CDR3 has 15 residues. CDR3 coding DNA: TGTGCCAGCAGTTTCCAACAGGGGGCGTCCAACGAGCAGTACTTC. It translates to CASSFQQGASNEQYF.

In its sample, this clonotype was seen many times. The V call is TRBV2, the J call TRBJ2-1; the match to TRBD2 covers 7 bases. The trim removed 2 bases at V and 6 bases at J, leaving 4 bases unmatched. Germline loops: CDR1 SNHLY, CDR2 FYNNEI. This CDR3 has 14 residues. The CDR3 coding sequence is TGTGCCAGCAGTGAAACTTCGGGGGGCAATGAGCAGTTCTTC. It codes for CASSETSGGNEQFF. The entire variable domain, with the rest obtained from reference TRBV2 and TRBJ2-1, is as follows: EPEVTQTPSHQVTQMGQEVILRCVPISNHLYFYWYRQILGQKVEFLVSFYNNEISEKSEIFDDQFSVERPDGSNFTLKIRSTKLEDSAMYFCASSETSGGNEQFFGPGTRLTVL.

This clonotype was counted only a few times. The chain uses TRBV20-1 and TRBJ2-1, with 11 positions matching TRBD2. This CDR3 has 16 residues. Germline loops: CDR1 DFQATT, CDR2 SNEGSKA (reference sequence). V lost 5 bases, J lost 8 bases, and 14 bases stayed unmatched. CDR3 DNA sequence: TGCAGTGCTTCGACTAGCGGGAATGCGGGGCGGCATGAGCAGTTCTTC. It specifies CSASTSGNAGRHEQFF.

This clonotype was picked up many times. The chain uses TRBV3-1 and TRBJ2-5; D unresolved. Germline V gene lookup returns CDR1 LGHDT and CDR2 YNNKEL (reference sequence). This CDR3 contains 14 residues. Trimming took off 0 bases at V and 2 bases at J, with 7 bases between the two ends. The CDR3 nucleotides are TGTGCCAGCAGCCAAGAGAGTCCACAAGAGACCCAGTACTTC. Protein sequence: CASSQESPQETQYF.

In its sample, this clonotype was seen many times. This rearrangement joins TRBV2 to TRBJ2-2, with no clear D. V lost 7 bases and J lost 0, with 12 bases in between. The CDR3 is made up of 15 amino acids. The germline V gene encodes CDR1 SNHLY and CDR2 FYNNEI. CDR3 region: CASKGQTTNTGELFF. The DNA for the CDR3 is TGTGCCAGCAAGGGCCAGACAACGAACACCGGGGAGCTGTTTTTT.

This clonotype was seen many times. The V call is TRBV2, the J call TRBJ2-7; unclear D gene. V gave up 6 bases and J gave up 0 bases, with 15 bases separating them. Germline V gives CDR1 SNHLY, CDR2 FYNNEI. CDR3 length equals 15 residues. In DNA form, the CDR3 reads TGTGCCAGCAGCCCGAGACAAGTGAGCTCCTACGAGCAGTACTTC. This sequence encodes CASSPRQVSSYEQYF.

This rearrangement joins TRBV7-9 to TRBJ1-2, with D uncertain. Germline assignment: CDR1 SEHNR and CDR2 FQNEAQ (reference sequence). The CDR3 is 11 residues long. The V end was cut by 7 bases, the J end by 7 bases, with 10 bases between. CDR3 amino acids: CASTQDSGYTF. DNA for the CDR3: TGTGCCAGCACCCAGGACTCTGGCTACACCTTC.

The V call is TRBV6-2 or TRBV6-3, the J call TRBJ2-3; D gene ambiguous. This CDR3 comprises 11 residues. The germline V gene has CDR1 MNHEY and CDR2 SVGEGT. V lost 2 bases and J lost 8, with 5 bases in between. CDR3 residues: CASSYLGTQYF. The CDR3 nucleotides read TGTGCCAGCAGTTACCTGGGTACGCAGTATTTT.

This chain uses TRBV27 with TRBJ1-2, with D unclear. The length of the CDR3 is 12 residues. In germline, CDR1 is MNHEY, CDR2 SMNVEV (reference sequence). The V end was cut by 6 bases, the J end by 8 bases, with 13 bases between. The CDR3 DNA reads TGTGCCAGCAGACTAAGCCGCGGAGGCTACACCTTC. Translating it yields CASRLSRGGYTF.

This clonotype was seen repeatedly, ten times or more. V gene TRBV12-3 or TRBV12-4 combines with J gene TRBJ2-2; unclear D gene. V was pared by 3 bases and J by 0 bases, with 8 bases between. The CDR3 has 15 residues. CDR3 protein: CASSFTQTNTGELFF. The CDR3 DNA follows: TGTGCCAGCAGTTTCACTCAGACGAACACCGGGGAGCTGTTTTTT.

The chain has TRBV6-5 and TRBJ2-3, with D unclear. The germline gives CDR1 MNHEY, CDR2 SVGAGI. V lost 2 bases to trimming and J lost 1 base, with 7 bases between them. The CDR3 length is 14 residues. The CDR3 sequence: CASSYRSGTDTQYF. CDR3 coding DNA: TGTGCCAGCAGTTACCGATCTGGCACAGATACGCAGTATTTT.

This chain uses TRBV20-1 with TRBJ2-1; 9 bases line up with TRBD2. This CDR3 contains 13 residues. Per the germline V gene, CDR1 is DFQATT and CDR2 is SNEGSKA (reference sequence). The CDR3 protein is CARLADLYNEQFF. In DNA, the CDR3 is TGCGCAAGACTAGCGGACCTTTACAATGAGCAGTTCTTC.

This clonotype was picked up a small number of times. The rearrangement links TRBV11-3 to TRBJ2-5, with D perhaps matching TRBD2 (5 bases). V gave up 5 bases and J gave up 6 bases, with 13 bases separating them. Germline loops: CDR1 SGHNT, CDR2 YENEEA. The CDR3 consists of 13 residues. The CDR3 region has the DNA TGTGCCAGCAGCATGCGAACGGGAAAGACCCAGTACTTC. This codes for CASSMRTGKTQYF.

This rearrangement joins TRBV20-1 to TRBJ2-3, with a weak D call TRBD1 (6 bases). Germline V lookup: CDR1 DFQATT, CDR2 SNEGSKA (reference sequence). This CDR3 contains 16 residues. The V end was cut by 1 base, the J end by 2 bases, with 16 bases between. This CDR3 reads CSARASQGPDTDTQYF. The CDR3 region has the DNA TGCAGTGCTAGAGCTTCACAGGGCCCCGACACAGATACGCAGTATTTT.

This clonotype came up many times. V and J are TRBV7-9 and TRBJ2-1; TRBD1 aligns across 9 bases. The CDR3 is 14 residues long. From germline, CDR1 is SEHNR and CDR2 FQNEAQ (reference sequence). V gave up 3 bases and J gave up 10 bases; unmatched junction bases: 7. The CDR3 loop is CASSFGTGYGEQFF. CDR3 nucleotide sequence: TGTGCCAGCAGCTTTGGGACAGGGTACGGCGAGCAGTTCTTC.

This clonotype was detected only a few times. The genes are TRBV20-1 and TRBJ2-5; possibly TRBD1 or TRBD2 for D (5 bases each). The V gene's germline CDR1 is DFQATT and CDR2 SNEGSKA (reference sequence). Trimming took off 0 bases at V and 4 bases at J, with 12 bases between the two ends. This CDR3 has 14 residues. The CDR3 DNA follows: TGCAGTGCTAGAGATGGAAAGGGACCAGAGACCCAGTACTTC. Its translation is CSARDGKGPETQYF.

Details on this clonotype: A much larger clone differs from this one at a single base, so this may be a read error. The chain joins TRBV3-1 to TRBJ1-2, with D possibly TRBD1 on 6 matching bases. This CDR3 spans 13 amino acids. Germline lookup yields CDR1 LGHDT and CDR2 YNNKEL (reference sequence). CDR3 amino acids: CTSSQGRSKGYTF. The CDR3, as DNA: TGTACCAGCAGCCAGGGGCGGTCGAAGGGCTACACCTTC.

This clonotype was found a few times. The chain joins TRBV19 to TRBJ1-2; D may be TRBD1 (6 bases). CDR3 length equals 14 residues. Germline-derived CDR1 and CDR2 are LNHDA and SQIVND (reference sequence). With 6 bases removed from V and 5 bases from J, the gap between germline ends came to 16 bases. The CDR3 sequence is CASRFRQVDYGYTF. The CDR3 bases are TGTGCCAGTAGGTTCCGACAGGTCGATTATGGCTACACCTTC.

Many counts were recorded for this clonotype. This chain joins TRBV20-1 and TRBJ2-1; 7 bases are a match to TRBD2. Germline CDR1 DFQATT, CDR2 SNEGSKA (reference sequence). The CDR3 is 15 amino acids. V shed 4 bases and J 3 bases; nucleotides not matched to a gene: 9. The CDR3: CSATVILAVYNEQFF. In DNA form, the CDR3 reads TGCAGTGCTACCGTTATTCTAGCGGTCTACAATGAGCAGTTCTTC.

J is TRBJ1-2 and V is TRBV6-1, with TRBD1 matching 7 bases. The germline V gene has CDR1 MNHNS and CDR2 SASEGT. V shed 4 bases and J 6 bases; nucleotides not matched to a gene: 5. This CDR3 comprises 13 residues. CDR3 sequence reads: CASSGQGFHGYTF. The CDR3, as DNA: TGTGCCAGCAGTGGACAGGGTTTTCATGGCTACACCTTC.

This clonotype occurred many times. The CDR3 sequence is CATSDTRASGELFF. In DNA, the CDR3 is TGTGCCACCAGTGATACCAGGGCGTCCGGGGAGCTGTTTTTT. This chain uses TRBV24-1 with TRBJ2-2; tentatively, D is TRBD1 (5 bases). V dropped 3 bases and J dropped 6 bases, with 10 bases sitting between them. The CDR3 consists of 14 residues. Per germline, CDR1 KGHDR and CDR2 SFDVKD.

The V gene is TRBV7-3, the J gene TRBJ2-1; 8 nucleotides agree with TRBD2. Germline V gene data show CDR1 as SGHTA and CDR2 as FQGTGA. V dropped 4 bases and J dropped 7; count of bases not matched to a gene: 3. This CDR3 region has 13 residues. CDR3 region: CASSYERENEQFF. In nucleotides, the CDR3 is TGTGCCAGCAGCTATGAGCGGGAGAATGAGCAGTTCTTC.

This clonotype was seen a few times. The V gene is TRBV29-1, the J gene TRBJ1-4; the D gene is possibly TRBD1 (6 bases). Trimming took 6 bases from V and 0 from J, leaving 11 bases between them. CDR3 length equals 14 residues. Germline values: CDR1 SQVTM, CDR2 ANQGSEA. The CDR3 here is CSVSTGTTNEKLFF. The CDR3, as DNA: TGCAGCGTATCAACAGGGACAACTAATGAAAAACTGTTTTTT.